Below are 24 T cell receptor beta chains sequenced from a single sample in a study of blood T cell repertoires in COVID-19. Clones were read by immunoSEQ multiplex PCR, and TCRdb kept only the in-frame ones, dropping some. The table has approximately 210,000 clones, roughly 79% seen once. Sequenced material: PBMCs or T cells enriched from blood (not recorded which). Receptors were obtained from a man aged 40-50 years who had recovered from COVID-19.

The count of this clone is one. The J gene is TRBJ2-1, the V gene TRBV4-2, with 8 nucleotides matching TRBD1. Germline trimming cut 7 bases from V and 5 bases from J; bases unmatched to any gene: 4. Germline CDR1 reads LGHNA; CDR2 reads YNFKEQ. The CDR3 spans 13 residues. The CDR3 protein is CASKRTGNNEQFF. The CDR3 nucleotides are TGTGCCAGCAAAAGGACAGGGAACAATGAGCAGTTCTTC.

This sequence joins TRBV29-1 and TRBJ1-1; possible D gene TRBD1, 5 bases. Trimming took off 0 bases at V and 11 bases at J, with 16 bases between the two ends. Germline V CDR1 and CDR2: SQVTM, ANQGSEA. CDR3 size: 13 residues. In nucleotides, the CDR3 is TGCAGCGTTGAAGACCAACATGGGGGGGAGGCTTTCTTT. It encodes CSVEDQHGGEAFF.

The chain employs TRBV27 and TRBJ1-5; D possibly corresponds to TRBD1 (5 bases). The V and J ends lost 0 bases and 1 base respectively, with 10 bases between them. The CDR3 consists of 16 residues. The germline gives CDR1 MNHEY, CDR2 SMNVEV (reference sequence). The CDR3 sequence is CASSLSAGVSNQPQHF. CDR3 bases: TGTGCCAGCAGTTTATCCGCGGGGGTGAGCAATCAGCCCCAGCATTTT.

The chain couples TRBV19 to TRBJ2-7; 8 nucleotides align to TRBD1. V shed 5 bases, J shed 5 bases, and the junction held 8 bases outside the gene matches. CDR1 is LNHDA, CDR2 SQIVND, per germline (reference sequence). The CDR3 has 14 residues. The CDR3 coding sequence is TGTGCCAGTAGTGTCCGGACAGGGAAGGACGAGCAGTACTTC. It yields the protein CASSVRTGKDEQYF. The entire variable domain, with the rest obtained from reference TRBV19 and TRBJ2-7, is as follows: DGGITQSPKYLFRKEGQNVTLSCEQNLNHDAMYWYRQDPGQGLRLIYYSQIVNDFQKGDIAEGYSVSREKKESFPLTVTSAQKNPTAFYLCASSVRTGKDEQYFGPGTRLTVT.

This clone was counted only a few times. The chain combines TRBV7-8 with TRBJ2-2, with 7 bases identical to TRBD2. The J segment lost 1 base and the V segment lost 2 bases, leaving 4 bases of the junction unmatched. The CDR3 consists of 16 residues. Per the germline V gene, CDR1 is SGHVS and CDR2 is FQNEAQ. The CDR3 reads CASSLWGGRNTGELFF. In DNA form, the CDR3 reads TGTGCCAGCAGCTTATGGGGCGGGAGGAACACCGGGGAGCTGTTTTTT.

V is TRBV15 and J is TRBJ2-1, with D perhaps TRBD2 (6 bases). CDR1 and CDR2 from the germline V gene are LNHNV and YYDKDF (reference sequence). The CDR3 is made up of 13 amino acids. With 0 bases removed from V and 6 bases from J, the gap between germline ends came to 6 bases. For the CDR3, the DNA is TGTGCCACCAGCAGAGAGGAGGGCAATGAGCAGTTCTTC. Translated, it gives CATSREEGNEQFF.

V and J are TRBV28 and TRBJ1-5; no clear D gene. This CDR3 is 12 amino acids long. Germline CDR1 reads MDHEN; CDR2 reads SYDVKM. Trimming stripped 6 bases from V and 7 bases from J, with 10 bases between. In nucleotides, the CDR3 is TGTGCCAGCAGCCCAGGTGGGCAGCCCCAGCATTTT. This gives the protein CASSPGGQPQHF.

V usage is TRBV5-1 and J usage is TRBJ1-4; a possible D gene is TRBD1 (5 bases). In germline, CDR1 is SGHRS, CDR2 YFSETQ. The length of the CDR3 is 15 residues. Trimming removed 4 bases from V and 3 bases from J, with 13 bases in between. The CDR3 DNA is TGCGCCAGCAGCCGGAAGACAGACCCTAATGAAAAACTGTTTTTT. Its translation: CASSRKTDPNEKLFF.

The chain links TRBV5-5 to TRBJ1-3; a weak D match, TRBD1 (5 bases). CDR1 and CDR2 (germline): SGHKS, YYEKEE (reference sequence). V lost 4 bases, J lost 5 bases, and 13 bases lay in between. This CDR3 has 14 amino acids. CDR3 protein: CASSLSGRRNTIYF. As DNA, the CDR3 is TGTGCCAGCAGCCTATCAGGGCGCAGAAACACCATATATTTT. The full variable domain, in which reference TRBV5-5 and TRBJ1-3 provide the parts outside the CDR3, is DAGVTQSPTHLIKTRGQQVTLRCSPISGHKSVSWYQQVLGQGPQFIFQYYEKEERGRGNFPDRFSARQFPNYSSELNVNALLLGDSALYLCASSLSGRRNTIYFGEGSWLTVV.

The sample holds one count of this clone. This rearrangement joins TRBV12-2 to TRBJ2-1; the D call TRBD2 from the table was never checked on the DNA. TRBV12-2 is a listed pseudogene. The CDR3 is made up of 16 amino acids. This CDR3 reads CASRLAHSDYYNEQFF. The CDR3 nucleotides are TGTGCAAGTCGCTTAGCCCACTCGGACTACTACAATGAGCAGTTCTTC.

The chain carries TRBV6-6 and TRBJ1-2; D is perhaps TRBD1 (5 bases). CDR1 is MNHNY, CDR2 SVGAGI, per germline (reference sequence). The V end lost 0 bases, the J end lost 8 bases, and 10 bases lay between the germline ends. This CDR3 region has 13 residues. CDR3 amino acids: CASSYSTVGGYTF. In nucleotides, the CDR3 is TGTGCCAGCAGTTACTCGACAGTCGGGGGCTACACCTTC.

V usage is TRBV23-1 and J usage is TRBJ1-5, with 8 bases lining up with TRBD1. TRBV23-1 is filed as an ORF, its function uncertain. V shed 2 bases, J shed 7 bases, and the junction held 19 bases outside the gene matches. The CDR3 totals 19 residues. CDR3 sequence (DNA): TGCGCCAGCAGTCAAAGGATTGGGGTGAGGACAGGGACTAGCCAGCCCCAGCATTTT. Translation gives CASSQRIGVRTGTSQPQHF.

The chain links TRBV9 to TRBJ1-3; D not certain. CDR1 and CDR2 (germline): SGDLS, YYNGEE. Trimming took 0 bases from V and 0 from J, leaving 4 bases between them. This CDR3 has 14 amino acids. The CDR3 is CASSVEPSGNTIYF. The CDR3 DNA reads TGTGCCAGCAGCGTAGAGCCCTCTGGAAACACCATATATTTT.

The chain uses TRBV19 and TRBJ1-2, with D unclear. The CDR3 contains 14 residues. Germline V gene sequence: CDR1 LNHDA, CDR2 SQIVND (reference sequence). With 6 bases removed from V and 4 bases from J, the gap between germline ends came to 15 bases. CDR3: CASRLAGWRYGYTF. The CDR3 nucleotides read TGTGCCAGTAGGTTGGCAGGCTGGCGCTATGGCTACACCTTC.

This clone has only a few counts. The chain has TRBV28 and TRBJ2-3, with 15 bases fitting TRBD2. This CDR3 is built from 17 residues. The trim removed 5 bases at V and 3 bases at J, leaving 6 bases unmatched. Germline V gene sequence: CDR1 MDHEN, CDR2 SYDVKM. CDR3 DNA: TGTGCCAGCAGTACGGGGACTAGCGGGAGGCGGACAGATACGCAGTATTTT. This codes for CASSTGTSGRRTDTQYF.

Here the CDR3 DNA reads TGCGCCAGCAGCCAGGCCAAGACTGTCGGCGAGCAGTACTTC. Translated: CASSQAKTVGEQYF. The chain employs TRBV4-3 and TRBJ2-7; no definite D call. CDR1 and CDR2 from the germline V gene are LGHNA and YSLEER. CDR3 length: 14 residues. The ends were cut back, 3 bases at V and 6 bases at J, with 15 bases in the middle.

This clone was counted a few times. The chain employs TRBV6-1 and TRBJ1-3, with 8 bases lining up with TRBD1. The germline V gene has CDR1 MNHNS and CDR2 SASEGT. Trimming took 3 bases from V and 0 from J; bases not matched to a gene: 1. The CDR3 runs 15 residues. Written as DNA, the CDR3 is TGTGCCAGCAGTGAGACAGGGGACTCTGGAAACACCATATATTTT. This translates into CASSETGDSGNTIYF.

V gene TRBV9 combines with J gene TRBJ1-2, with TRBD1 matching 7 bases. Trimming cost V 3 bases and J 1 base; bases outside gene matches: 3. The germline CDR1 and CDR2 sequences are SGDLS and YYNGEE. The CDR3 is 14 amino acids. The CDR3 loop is CASSAGDSNYGYTF. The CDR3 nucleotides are TGTGCCAGCAGCGCTGGGGACAGTAACTATGGCTACACCTTC.

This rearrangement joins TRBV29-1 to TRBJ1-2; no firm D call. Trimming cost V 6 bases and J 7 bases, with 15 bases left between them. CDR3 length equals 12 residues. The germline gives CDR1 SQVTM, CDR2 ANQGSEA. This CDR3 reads CSVLSGPRGYTF. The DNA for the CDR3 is TGCAGCGTCCTCTCGGGTCCACGTGGCTACACCTTC.

This CDR3 reads CASSHQGFYEQYF. DNA for the CDR3: TGTGCCAGCAGCCATCAGGGTTTCTACGAGCAGTACTTC. This chain joins TRBV12-3 or TRBV12-4 and TRBJ2-7; maybe TRBD1 (5 bases). The V gene lost 6 bases and the J gene lost 3 bases, with 12 bases spanning the gap. The CDR3 has 13 residues.

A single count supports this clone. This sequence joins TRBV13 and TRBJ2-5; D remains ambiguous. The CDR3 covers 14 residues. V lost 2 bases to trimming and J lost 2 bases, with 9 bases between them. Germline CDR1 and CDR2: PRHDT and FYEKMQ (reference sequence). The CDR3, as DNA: TGTGCCAGCAGCTTATTGACGGAGCAAGAGACCCAGTACTTC. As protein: CASSLLTEQETQYF.

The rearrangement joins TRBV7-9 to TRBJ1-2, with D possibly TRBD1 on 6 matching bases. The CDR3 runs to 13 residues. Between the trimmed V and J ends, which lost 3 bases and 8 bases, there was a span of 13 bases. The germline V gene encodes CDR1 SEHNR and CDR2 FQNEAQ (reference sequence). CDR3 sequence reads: CASSLDSSSGYTF. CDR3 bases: TGTGCCAGCAGCTTGGACAGCTCCTCAGGCTACACCTTC.

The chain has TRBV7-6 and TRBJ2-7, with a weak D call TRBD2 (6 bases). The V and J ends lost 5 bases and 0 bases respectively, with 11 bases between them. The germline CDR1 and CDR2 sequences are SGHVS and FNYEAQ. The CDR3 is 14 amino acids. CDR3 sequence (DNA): TGTGCCAGCAGCCCGGGGACTGGCTCCTACGAGCAGTACTTC. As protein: CASSPGTGSYEQYF.

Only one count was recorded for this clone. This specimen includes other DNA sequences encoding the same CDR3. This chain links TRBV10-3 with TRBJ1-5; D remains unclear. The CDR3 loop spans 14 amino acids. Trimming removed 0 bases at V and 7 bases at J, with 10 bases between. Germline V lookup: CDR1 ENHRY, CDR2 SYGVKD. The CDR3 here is CAISESGGNQPQHF. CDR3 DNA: TGTGCCATCAGTGAGTCAGGAGGGAACCAGCCCCAGCATTTT.